This T cell receptor beta chain derives from a study of blood T cells in healthy people across ages. The ends were cut back, 4 bases at V and 3 bases at J, with 19 bases in the middle. Germline V CDR1 and CDR2: SGDLS, YYNGEE. This CDR3 contains 16 residues. Whole-study findings and limits: PBMCs were not sorted, which prevented a conclusive comparison of naive versus antigen-experienced cells. Calculation of diversity from one million T cells yielded estimates considered to be underestimates.

A remark on this clonotype: Its antigen is not known.

Next came a second PCR, run for about 6 to 12 cycles, which used a sample-barcoded 5' primer along with a J-beta primer mix. MiXCR, applied by TCRdb to the 5' RACE reads, yields one record per CDR3 protein. The data hold more than 900,000 distinct CDR3 sequences, with 29% observed a single time. In addition, the sample was reused for a study of T cells of mothers and their children. That paper states: The data showed no persistent microchimeric T cell clones.

This receptor was obtained from a woman aged 40-49 years in good health. The sequenced sample was blood. This sequence joins TRBV9 and TRBJ1-2; D perhaps matches TRBD1 (5 bases). In DNA, the CDR3 is TGTGCCAGCAGCCTAGGGACCCCAACTCAAGACTATGGCTACACCTTC. The encoded protein is CASSLGTPTQDYGYTF. Full variable domain (outside the CDR3, taken from reference TRBV9 and TRBJ1-2): DSGVTQTPKHLITATGQRVTLRCSPRSGDLSVYWYQQSLDQGLQFLIQYYNGEERAKGNILERFSAQQFPDLHSELNLSSLELGDSALYFCASSLGTPTQDYGYTFGSGTRLTVV.